Listed below are T cell receptor beta chains from one sample, sequenced in a study of blood T cell repertoires in COVID-19. Some clones are missing from TCRdb's copy, which holds only in-frame ones; the method was immunoSEQ multiplex PCR. The repertoire has some 130,000 clones, around four fifths of them found once; the top ten carry about a tenth. The specimen sequenced was peripheral blood. These receptors all come from a man between 60 and 75 years old who had recovered from COVID-19. Each CDR3 is given with its conserved first and last residue. A D gene is named only where the DNA matches it firmly. For some rows the clone size is stated as once, few or many, or as a class when expanded; others skip it.

clone size | D gene | J gene | V gene | CDR3 DNA | CDR3 protein
NA | NA | TRBJ2-7 | TRBV11-1 | TGTGCCAGCAGCCCGACAGGTCGTCTCTCCCACGAGCAGTACTTC | CASSPTGRLSHEQYF
once | NA | TRBJ1-1 | TRBV28 | TGTGCCAGCAGAATAATACAGGGGAACACTGAAGCTTTCTTT | CASRIIQGNTEAFF
NA | NA | TRBJ2-3 | TRBV9 | TGTGCCAGCAGCTCCAACTCTCCGGGAGATACGCAGTATTTT | CASSSNSPGDTQYF
NA | NA | TRBJ2-5 | TRBV19 | TGTGCCAGTAGTATAGCTGGGGGGAAGGGGCCCGAAGCGACCCAGTACTTC | CASSIAGGKGPEATQYF
NA | TRBD1 | TRBJ1-6 | TRBV29-1 | TGCAGCGTAGCTACAGGGGGGGATTCACCCCTCCACTTT | CSVATGGDSPLHF
NA | TRBD1 | TRBJ1-4 | TRBV10-3 | TGTGCCATCAGTGATCATGAACAGGGGGCTGTGAATGAAAAACTGTTTTTT | CAISDHEQGAVNEKLFF
few | NA | TRBJ1-2 | TRBV5-1 | TGCGCCAGCAGCTTGAAGAGTGATGGCTACACCTTC | CASSLKSDGYTF
NA | TRBD1 | TRBJ2-5 | TRBV19 | TGTGCCAGTAGTATAGAGGACAGGGCAGAGACCCAGTACTTC | CASSIEDRAETQYF
few | NA | TRBJ2-7 | TRBV5-5 | TGTGCCAGCAGCTTCTTAGAGGGGGACTACGAGCAGTACTTC | CASSFLEGDYEQYF
NA | NA | TRBJ2-3 | TRBV5-1 | TGCGCCAGCAAAATCTATACGTCAGATACGCAGTATTTT | CASKIYTSDTQYF
NA | NA | TRBJ2-2 | TRBV5-6 | TGTGCCAGCAGCTTAGGGGGAACGAACACCGGGGAGCTGTTTTTT | CASSLGGTNTGELFF
NA | TRBD1 | TRBJ1-2 | TRBV28 | TGTGCCAGCAGTTTCCAGGGACAGGGACCTCTTGGCTATGGCTACACCTTC | CASSFQGQGPLGYGYTF
NA | TRBD1 | TRBJ1-4 | TRBV3-1/TRBV3-2 | TGTGCCAGCAGCCAAGATCGAGGACAGGGGTATGAAAAACTGTTTTTT | CASSQDRGQGYEKLFF
NA | NA | TRBJ1-1 | TRBV6-2/TRBV6-3 | TGTGCCAGCAGTTACCCAGAGGTTGAAGCTTTCTTT | CASSYPEVEAFF
NA | NA | TRBJ2-3 | TRBV6-5 | TGTGCCCTCGGGATCCATAACACAGATACGCAGTATTTT | CALGIHNTDTQYF
NA | TRBD2 | TRBJ2-1 | TRBV28 | TGTGCAACTAGCGGACGAGGTGAGCAGTTCTTC | CATSGRGEQFF
few | TRBD1 | TRBJ1-1 | TRBV30 | TGTGCCTGGACCTTCCTTTTCCCCTCTCTGGGACAGGGGAACACTGAAGCTTTCTTT | CAWTFLFPSLGQGNTEAFF
NA | TRBD1 | TRBJ2-3 | TRBV6-5 | TGTGCCAGCAGGATCGGACAGGGAAGCACAGATACGCAGTATTTT | CASRIGQGSTDTQYF
NA | NA | TRBJ1-6 | TRBV10-3 | TGTGCCATCAGTGAAGTGTCGACAGGCCGCCAGTCACCCCTCCACTTT | CAISEVSTGRQSPLHF
NA | NA | TRBJ2-7 | TRBV5-6 | TGTGCCAGCAGCCAGTTCCCCAGCGAGCAGTACTTC | CASSQFPSEQYF
NA | NA | TRBJ1-6 | TRBV30 | TGTGCCTGGACAGGGATCAATTCACCCCTCCACTTT | CAWTGINSPLHF
NA | NA | TRBJ2-7 | TRBV28 | TGTGCCAGCAGGGCACAGGCTACCTACGAGCAGTACTTC | CASRAQATYEQYF
NA | TRBD1 | TRBJ2-7 | TRBV5-1 | TGCGCCAGCAGCCCAGGACAGGGGGGGAACGAGCAGTACTTC | CASSPGQGGNEQYF
NA | TRBD2 | TRBJ2-5 | TRBV5-1 | TGCGCCAGCAGCACACTGGCGGGGGTAGAGGAGACCCAGTACTTC | CASSTLAGVEETQYF
NA | NA | TRBJ2-3 | TRBV7-2 | TGTGCCAGCAGCTCCCTGGAGCTTGATACGCAGTATTTT | CASSSLELDTQYF
NA | TRBD1 | TRBJ1-2 | TRBV14 | TGTGCCAGCAGCCGCGACAGGGCTAACTATGGCTACACCTTC | CASSRDRANYGYTF
NA | NA | TRBJ2-4 | TRBV5-1 | TGCGCCAGCAGCTTGGACCCATCGGGCCTACGGGAGGCCAAAAACATTCAGTACTTC | CASSLDPSGLREAKNIQYF
few | TRBD2 | TRBJ2-5 | TRBV2 | TGTGCCAGCAGTGAATCCCGGGGAGGGGAGACCCAGTACTTC | CASSESRGGETQYF
NA | NA | TRBJ1-1 | TRBV28 | TGTGCCAGCAGCCCGATGACGGGTCCCACTGAAGCTTTCTTT | CASSPMTGPTEAFF
NA | NA | TRBJ1-1 | TRBV3-1/TRBV3-2 | TGTGCCAGCAGTCGGACAGAGAACACTGAAGCTTTCTTT | CASSRTENTEAFF
NA | NA | TRBJ2-7 | TRBV29-1 | TGCAGCGTTGGTGGGAGCTCCTACGAGCAGTACTTC | CSVGGSSYEQYF
NA | NA | TRBJ1-4 | TRBV19 | TGTGCCACCAGGGGTGCAACTAATGAAAAACTGTTTTTT | CATRGATNEKLFF
few | TRBD1 | TRBJ1-5 | TRBV2 | TGTGCCAGCAGTCGGGACAGGGGGGGCCAGCCCCAGCATTTT | CASSRDRGGQPQHF
NA | TRBD2 | TRBJ2-5 | TRBV4-1 | TGCGCCAGCAGCCAAGTTTCCGGGGGGGCAGGTGAGACCCAGTACTTC | CASSQVSGGAGETQYF
NA | TRBD1 | TRBJ2-2 | TRBV28 | TGTGCCAGCAGAGGGACAGTGGATACCGGGGAGCTGTTTTTT | CASRGTVDTGELFF
NA | NA | TRBJ1-2 | TRBV19 | TGTGCCAGTAGTATAGAACCGGCCGGGGTCGGCTCTGAGGGCTACACCTTC | CASSIEPAGVGSEGYTF
NA | NA | TRBJ2-5 | TRBV5-5 | TGTGCCAGCAGTCGGACTACAGGGGTCCCAGAGACCCAGTACTTC | CASSRTTGVPETQYF
once | NA | TRBJ1-1 | TRBV14 | TGTGCCAGCAGCCAGGGCTGGAACACTGAAGCTTTCTTT | CASSQGWNTEAFF
NA | NA | TRBJ2-1 | TRBV6-2/TRBV6-3 | TGTGCCAGCAGTTACTTGCTGTGGGAGACGGGGCAGTTCTTC | CASSYLLWETGQFF
once | TRBD1 | TRBJ1-1 | TRBV28 | TGTGCCAGCAGTTCGATAGGGACAGGGGCTTTCTTT | CASSSIGTGAFF
NA | TRBD1 | TRBJ2-2 | TRBV6-1 | TGTGCCAGCAGTGAACTACAGGGGGCCCTCGGGGAGCTGTTTTTT | CASSELQGALGELFF
NA | NA | TRBJ2-5 | TRBV30 | TGTGCCTGGAGTATATTGTCAGGCCAAGAGACCCAGTACTTC | CAWSILSGQETQYF
NA | TRBD1 | TRBJ1-2 | TRBV5-1 | TGCGCCAGCAGCTTCACCAGGGGGATCTATGGCTACACCTTC | CASSFTRGIYGYTF
NA | TRBD2 | TRBJ2-7 | TRBV28 | TGTGCCAGCAGTCCACGACTAGCGGCCCTGGACGAGCAGTACTTC | CASSPRLAALDEQYF
NA | NA | TRBJ1-1 | TRBV5-4 | TGTGCCAGCAGCTTGGACGGGACAACTGAAGCTTTCTTT | CASSLDGTTEAFF
few | NA | TRBJ1-1 | TRBV6-2/TRBV6-3 | TGTGCCAGCAGTAACCTACAGGGGAACACTGAAGCTTTCTTT | CASSNLQGNTEAFF